This T cell receptor beta chain was profiled in a study of radiotherapy plus CTLA-4 blockade in lung cancer. This clone was seen a handful of times. Germline V gene sequence: CDR1 LNHDA, CDR2 SQIVND (reference sequence). The V end lost 1 base, the J end lost 0 bases, and 10 bases lay between the germline ends. This CDR3 region has 15 residues. Profiled with immunoSEQ multiplex PCR; TCRdb holds only in-frame clones, not every one. The repertoire holds about 45,000 clones, with 60% to 80% as singletons. This specimen consisted of peripheral blood, obtained from a patient treated with radiotherapy plus ipilimumab. This chain connects TRBV19 to TRBJ2-7, with a tentative D call TRBD1 (6 bases). The clonotype was recovered from a human donor with non-small cell lung cancer who had stable disease on radiotherapy plus ipilimumab. CDR3 in DNA: TGTGCCAGTAGTATAGGACAGGAACACTCCTACGAGCAGTACTTC. Its translation is CASSIGQEHSYEQYF. The full variable domain, completed using reference TRBV19 and TRBJ2-7, is DGGITQSPKYLFRKEGQNVTLSCEQNLNHDAMYWYRQDPGQGLRLIYYSQIVNDFQKGDIAEGYSVSREKKESFPLTVTSAQKNPTAFYLCASSIGQEHSYEQYFGPGTRLTVT.